These 15 T cell receptor beta chains originate from one sample sequenced in a study of blood T cell repertoires in COVID-19. Using immunoSEQ multiplex PCR, the repertoire was profiled, and TCRdb retains in-frame clones only, with some absent. Of around 300,000 clones listed, 70% to 90% are singletons. Material for sequencing was PBMCs or T cells enriched from blood (not recorded which). The receptors shown here come from a woman aged 30 to 39 who had recovered from COVID-19.

This chain joins TRBV5-1 and TRBJ2-7; D is undetermined. In germline, CDR1 is SGHRS, CDR2 YFSETQ. V was clipped by 3 bases and J by 6 bases, with 13 bases between them. This CDR3 spans 13 amino acids. For the CDR3, the DNA is TGCGCCAGCAGCTCGTACGCTTCCGGCGAGCAGTACTTC. Translating gives CASSSYASGEQYF.

The V gene is TRBV19, the J gene TRBJ2-3, with 7 bases that match TRBD2. V lost 6 bases to trimming and J lost 4 bases; unmatched junction nucleotides: 10. CDR3 size: 15 residues. In germline, CDR1 is LNHDA, CDR2 SQIVND (reference sequence). The CDR3 DNA is TGTGCCAGTAGGTTAGGTAGCGGGTATGCAGATACGCAGTATTTT. Its translation is CASRLGSGYADTQYF.

This chain joins TRBV18 and TRBJ2-3, with TRBD1 matching over 9 bases. Germline CDR1 is KGHSH and CDR2 is LQKENI. The CDR3 is made up of 17 amino acids. Trimming cost V 2 bases and J 2 bases; bases outside gene matches: 8. CDR3 nucleotide sequence: TGTGCCAGCTCACCAGCACAGGGACAGGGCTTCACAGATACGCAGTATTTT. Translated, it gives CASSPAQGQGFTDTQYF.

This clone occurred a few times. V usage is TRBV5-1 and J usage is TRBJ1-4; weak D call: TRBD1 (6 bases). The germline gives CDR1 SGHRS, CDR2 YFSETQ. The CDR3 runs to 14 residues. V was trimmed by 4 bases and J by 3 bases, leaving 10 bases between them. CDR3 nucleotides: TGCGCCAGCAGCCACAGGGATCCTAATGAAAAACTGTTTTTT. Translated, it gives CASSHRDPNEKLFF.

V is TRBV6-2 or TRBV6-3 and J is TRBJ2-6, with 8 bases that match TRBD1. CDR1 and CDR2 from the germline V gene are MNHEY and SVGEGT. V lost 5 bases, J lost 2 bases, and 11 bases stayed unmatched. The CDR3 sequence is 18 residues long. CDR3 DNA sequence: TGTGCCAGCAGTCCCCGTCCCGGGACAGGTCCTGGGGCCAACGTCCTGACTTTC. This gives the protein CASSPRPGTGPGANVLTF.

The gene calls are TRBV29-1 and TRBJ1-2; D possibly corresponds to TRBD1 (5 bases). From germline, CDR1 is SQVTM and CDR2 ANQGSEA. Trimming stripped 6 bases from V and 8 bases from J, with 13 bases between. The CDR3 extends over 11 amino acids. This CDR3 is CSVDPQGGYTF. The CDR3 DNA reads as TGCAGCGTCGACCCGCAGGGAGGCTACACCTTC.

CDR3 in amino acids: CASSLEGRDEQYF. CDR3 nucleotide sequence: TGTGCCAGCAGCCTCGAGGGTAGGGACGAGCAGTACTTC. The chain couples TRBV7-9 to TRBJ2-7, with a possible D match to TRBD2 (5 bases). CDR3 length equals 13 residues. Germline CDR1 SEHNR, CDR2 FQNEAQ (reference sequence). Trimming pared 5 bases from V and 5 bases from J, leaving 13 bases between.

The chain recombines TRBV10-3 with TRBJ2-7; unclear D gene. Trimming removed 1 base from V and 7 bases from J, with 23 bases in between. This CDR3 contains 17 residues. Germline assignment: CDR1 ENHRY and CDR2 SYGVKD. CDR3 residues: CAISEWAPWQVGLEQYF. CDR3 coding DNA: TGTGCCATCAGTGAGTGGGCGCCGTGGCAAGTGGGCTTGGAGCAGTACTTC.

The rearrangement uses TRBV27 and TRBJ1-2, with 9 bases fitting TRBD1. V shed 5 bases and J 7 bases; nucleotides not matched to a gene: 5. Germline loops: CDR1 MNHEY, CDR2 SMNVEV (reference sequence). The CDR3 covers 13 residues. The DNA of the CDR3 is TGTGCCAGCAGTGGGACAGGGACCGGTGGCTACACCTTC. It is translated as CASSGTGTGGYTF.

The rearrangement joins TRBV2 to TRBJ1-1; 7 bases agree with TRBD1. CDR1 is SNHLY and CDR2 is FYNNEI in the germline V gene. V trimming: 6 bases; J trimming: 3 bases; junction bases outside the gene matches: 7. This CDR3 region has 14 residues. CDR3 nucleotide sequence: TGTGCCAGCAGCGCTGACAGGGAGGACACTGAAGCTTTCTTT. It codes for CASSADREDTEAFF.

The genes are TRBV28 and TRBJ1-1, with D unclear. This CDR3 is built from 14 residues. V dropped 3 bases and J dropped 1 base, with 9 bases sitting between them. Germline loops: CDR1 MDHEN, CDR2 SYDVKM. The CDR3 nucleotides are TGTGCCAGCAGTTTGCCCAGGCGGAACACTGAAGCTTTCTTT. As protein: CASSLPRRNTEAFF.

The V call is TRBV5-1, the J call TRBJ1-5; 7 bases agree with TRBD1. V lost 1 base and J lost 4; bases outside the gene matches: 5. Germline V CDR1 and CDR2: SGHRS, YFSETQ. The CDR3 has 15 amino acids. CDR3 in DNA: TGCGCCAGCAGCTTGTGGGACAGTTTTAATCAGCCCCAGCATTTT. It is translated as CASSLWDSFNQPQHF.

This clone was counted only a few times. The chain employs TRBV11-2 and TRBJ2-6; D not resolved. This CDR3 has 17 amino acids. CDR1 and CDR2 (germline): SGHAT, FQNNGV. With 4 bases removed from V and 1 base from J, the gap between germline ends came to 14 bases. CDR3 nucleotides: TGTGCCAGCAGCTACCATCCACGGTCATCTGGGGCCAACGTCCTGACTTTC. The encoded protein is CASSYHPRSSGANVLTF. The entire variable domain, with the rest obtained from reference TRBV11-2 and TRBJ2-6, is as follows: EAGVAQSPRYKIIEKRQSVAFWCNPISGHATLYWYQQILGQGPKLLIQFQNNGVVDDSQLPKDRFSAERLKGVDSTLKIQPAKLEDSAVYLCASSYHPRSSGANVLTFGAGSRLTVL.

The chain is built from TRBV9 and TRBJ1-4; D might be TRBD1 (5 bases). This CDR3 spans 15 amino acids. Trimming removed 4 bases at V and 8 bases at J, with 18 bases between. Looked up from germline, CDR1 is SGDLS and CDR2 is YYNGEE. The CDR3 DNA reads TGTGCCAGCAGCCCGACGGGGGTACAAGGGGAAAAACTGTTTTTT. Protein sequence: CASSPTGVQGEKLFF. Full variable domain (missing parts from reference TRBV9 and TRBJ1-4): DSGVTQTPKHLITATGQRVTLRCSPRSGDLSVYWYQQSLDQGLQFLIQYYNGEERAKGNILERFSAQQFPDLHSELNLSSLELGDSALYFCASSPTGVQGEKLFFGSGTQLSVL.

The chain carries TRBV29-1 and TRBJ2-7; 7 positions match TRBD2. CDR3 length equals 12 residues. Germline V gene sequence: CDR1 SQVTM, CDR2 ANQGSEA. Trimming at V came to 7 bases and at J to 6 bases, leaving 9 bases not matched to a gene. The CDR3: CSALGLFLEQYF. The CDR3 DNA sequence: TGCAGCGCCTTGGGACTATTCCTCGAGCAGTACTTC.